Listed below are T cell receptor beta chains from one sample, sequenced in a study of T-cell reconstitution after alpha-beta-depleted transplantation in children. TCRdb analysed the PCR reads with MiXCR anew, one entry per CDR3 protein. The sample includes under 300,000 distinct CDR3 sequences, around 8.9% of them seen just once. This sample comprised PBMCs from the stem cell graft donor, obtained from the stem cell graft. The origin of the receptors is a human donor who donated a stem cell graft to a child with SCID. Each CDR3 is given with its conserved first and last residue. A D gene is named only where the DNA matches it firmly. Size tells how often a clone was seen (once, few, many) or the class of an expanded clone, and some rows leave it out.

cdr3_aa	cdr3_nt	d_call	clone_size	v_call	j_call
CASTQGVHNSPLHF	TGTGCCAGCACGCAGGGGGTCCATAATTCACCCCTCCACTTT	TRBD1	many	TRBV6-1	TRBJ1-6
CSARGASGGSYNEQFF	TGCAGTGCTAGAGGGGCTAGCGGGGGCTCCTACAATGAGCAGTTCTTC	TRBD2	many	TRBV20-1	TRBJ2-1
CSVSDLNTGELFF	TGCAGCGTTTCGGACTTGAACACCGGGGAGCTGTTTTTT	NA	many	TRBV29-1	TRBJ2-2
CASSAGTGGRNYGYTF	TGTGCCAGCAGTGCCGGGACAGGGGGTCGAAACTATGGCTACACCTTC	TRBD1	many	TRBV12-3/TRBV12-4	TRBJ1-2
CSVPPALYNEQFF	TGCAGCGTCCCCCCGGCACTTTACAATGAGCAGTTCTTC	NA	NA	TRBV29-1	TRBJ2-1
CASSGGVGETQYF	TGCGCCAGCAGCGGGGGAGTAGGGGAGACCCAGTACTTC	NA	many	TRBV5-1	TRBJ2-5
CSALGQKNQPQHF	TGCAGTGCCCTCGGACAGAAAAATCAGCCCCAGCATTTT	NA	many	TRBV20-1	TRBJ1-5
CASSLGTSGANNEQFF	TGTGCCAGCAGCTTAGGGACTAGCGGGGCCAACAATGAGCAGTTCTTC	TRBD2	many	TRBV7-9	TRBJ2-1
CSANSVGGHTEAFF	TGCAGTGCTAACTCGGTCGGGGGGCACACTGAAGCTTTCTTT	NA	many	TRBV20-1	TRBJ1-1
CSVSSSTDTQYF	TGCAGCGTCTCCTCTAGCACAGATACGCAGTATTTT	NA	many	TRBV29-1	TRBJ2-3
CASSTRLAGANEQFF	TGTGCCAGCAGCACGAGGCTAGCGGGGGCGAATGAGCAGTTCTTC	TRBD2	many	TRBV7-2	TRBJ2-1
CASGIGGLTEAFF	TGTGCCAGCGGGATCGGGGGGCTCACTGAAGCTTTCTTT	NA	NA	TRBV28	TRBJ1-1
CASSTQVNTEAFF	TGTGCCAGCAGCACACAGGTAAACACTGAAGCTTTCTTT	NA	many	TRBV7-2	TRBJ1-1
CSASSGGAETQYF	TGCAGTGCTAGCTCAGGGGGGGCGGAGACCCAGTACTTC	NA	many	TRBV20-1	TRBJ2-5
CASSFSGGELFF	TGTGCCAGCAGCTTCTCCGGCGGGGAGCTGTTTTTT	NA	many	TRBV7-7	TRBJ2-2
CASSLTQQRPPYEQYF	TGCGCCAGCAGCCTTACCCAACAACGGCCTCCCTACGAGCAGTACTTC	NA	many	TRBV5-1	TRBJ2-7
CASSLDGGGTDEQFF	TGTGCCAGCAGCTTAGATGGCGGGGGGACGGATGAGCAGTTCTTC	TRBD2	many	TRBV7-9	TRBJ2-1
CASSPSGAGSQYF	TGTGCCAGCAGTCCCTCGGGCGCAGGTTCCCAGTACTTC	NA	many	TRBV12-3/TRBV12-4	TRBJ2-5
CASSLGRTGSYGYTF	TGCGCCAGCAGCTTGGGTAGGACAGGGAGCTATGGCTACACCTTC	TRBD1	many	TRBV5-1	TRBJ1-2
CASSRTPGLDSGNEQFF	TGTGCCAGCAGCCGGACTCCGGGACTAGATTCGGGGAATGAGCAGTTCTTC	TRBD2	many	TRBV3-1	TRBJ2-1
CASSLGIAEETQYF	TGCGCCAGCAGCTTGGGGATAGCGGAAGAGACCCAGTACTTC	NA	many	TRBV5-1	TRBJ2-5
CASSLGDFYNEQFF	TGCGCCAGCAGCTTAGGGGATTTCTACAATGAGCAGTTCTTC	NA	many	TRBV5-1	TRBJ2-1
CASSLGLDRPRDTQYF	TGTGCCAGCAGCTTAGGCCTGGACAGGCCTAGAGATACGCAGTATTTT	TRBD1	many	TRBV7-9	TRBJ2-3
CASSSSMLSTDTQYF	TGTGCCAGCAGCTCTTCCATGCTAAGCACAGATACGCAGTATTTT	NA	many	TRBV7-3	TRBJ2-3
CASSYGGSNYGYTF	TGTGCCAGCAGCTACGGGGGAAGCAACTATGGCTACACCTTC	NA	many	TRBV7-9	TRBJ1-2
CASTGGGYNEQFF	TGTGCCAGCACCGGGGGGGGGTACAATGAGCAGTTCTTC	TRBD2	many	TRBV2	TRBJ2-1
CASSVQGTEAFF	TGTGCCAGCAGTGTACAGGGTACTGAAGCTTTCTTT	NA	many	TRBV12-3/TRBV12-4	TRBJ1-1
CASSPTGLSNTEAFF	TGCGCCAGCAGCCCCACCGGTCTCAGCAACACTGAAGCTTTCTTT	NA	few	TRBV5-1	TRBJ1-1
CASSLLGARDTQYF	TGTGCCAGCAGCTTGTTAGGGGCAAGGGATACGCAGTATTTT	NA	few	TRBV5-4	TRBJ2-3
CSTLISTDTQYF	TGCAGTACCTTGATTAGCACAGATACGCAGTATTTT	NA	many	TRBV20-1	TRBJ2-3
CASSWNSGEQFF	TGCGCCAGCAGCTGGAATAGCGGTGAGCAGTTCTTC	NA	many	TRBV5-1	TRBJ2-1
CASSLTSGGYNEQFF	TGTGCCAGCAGCTTAACTAGCGGGGGATACAATGAGCAGTTCTTC	TRBD2	many	TRBV7-3	TRBJ2-1
CASSGYRDFGTDTQYF	TGTGCCAGCAGCGGGTACCGGGACTTTGGCACAGATACGCAGTATTTT	NA	NA	TRBV7-9	TRBJ2-3
CASGTVYGYTF	TGTGCCAGCGGGACAGTCTATGGCTACACCTTC	TRBD1	medium-sized	TRBV6-1	TRBJ1-2
CASSLALSVETQYF	TGTGCCAGCAGCTTAGCGTTAAGTGTGGAGACCCAGTACTTC	NA	many	TRBV7-2	TRBJ2-5
CASSLRTGIDCTF	TGTGCCAGCAGCCTCCGGACAGGAATCGATTGCACCTTC	TRBD1	many	TRBV3-1	TRBJ1-2
CASSPGGGEGNQPQHF	TGCGCCAGCAGCCCCGGTGGGGGTGAGGGCAATCAGCCCCAGCATTTT	NA	many	TRBV5-1	TRBJ1-5
CASRLGGGTDTQYF	TGTGCCAGCAGACTTGGGGGGGGCACAGATACGCAGTATTTT	TRBD2	many	TRBV7-6	TRBJ2-3
CASSLEAGNTEAFF	TGCGCCAGCAGCTTGGAGGCAGGGAACACTGAAGCTTTCTTT	NA	many	TRBV5-1	TRBJ1-1
CASSLDREYEQYF	TGCGCCAGCAGCTTGGACAGGGAGTACGAGCAGTACTTC	NA	many	TRBV5-1	TRBJ2-7
CASSFRDRAPGELFF	TGTGCCAGCAGCTTCCGGGACAGGGCCCCCGGGGAGCTGTTTTTT	TRBD1	many	TRBV7-8	TRBJ2-2
CASSHSGGNTEAFF	TGTGCCAGCAGCCATTCCGGGGGAAACACTGAAGCTTTCTTT	NA	many	TRBV3-1	TRBJ1-1
CASSSGQGTYNEQFF	TGTGCCAGCAGCTCTGGACAGGGAACCTACAATGAGCAGTTCTTC	TRBD1	many	TRBV7-3	TRBJ2-1
CASSIGGPDSFSYQPQHF	TGTGCCAGTAGTATCGGGGGCCCGGACAGTTTTTCTTATCAGCCCCAGCATTTT	NA	many	TRBV19	TRBJ1-5
CASSGTGGTGELFF	TGCGCCAGCAGCGGGACAGGGGGCACCGGGGAGCTGTTTTTT	TRBD1	many	TRBV5-1	TRBJ2-2
CASSFYTEAGELFF	TGCGCCAGCAGCTTTTATACAGAAGCCGGGGAGCTGTTTTTT	NA	many	TRBV5-1	TRBJ2-2
CASSVQALGSYEQYF	TGTGCCAGCAGCGTTCAAGCGCTGGGGTCCTACGAGCAGTACTTC	NA	many	TRBV4-2	TRBJ2-7
CASSLRTGGLETQYF	TGTGCCAGCAGCTTAAGGACAGGGGGCTTGGAGACCCAGTACTTC	TRBD1	many	TRBV7-8	TRBJ2-5
CSVEEGYNEQFF	TGCAGCGTTGAAGAGGGTTACAATGAGCAGTTCTTC	NA	many	TRBV29-1	TRBJ2-1
CASRRTGTSEKLFF	TGTGCCAGCAGGAGGACGGGGACGAGTGAAAAACTGTTTTTT	NA	many	TRBV6-1	TRBJ1-4
CASSMPPDTQYF	TGTGCCAGTAGTATGCCCCCAGATACGCAGTATTTT	NA	many	TRBV19	TRBJ2-3
CASSVADYNEQFF	TGTGCCAGCAGCGTAGCGGATTACAATGAGCAGTTCTTC	NA	many	TRBV9	TRBJ2-1
CSARDRGQTGNTIYF	TGCAGTGCAAGGGACAGGGGGCAAACTGGAAACACCATATATTTT	TRBD1	many	TRBV20-1	TRBJ1-3
CASRQSRDRAVETQYF	TGTGCCAGCAGACAGAGCCGGGACAGGGCCGTAGAGACCCAGTACTTC	TRBD1	many	TRBV28	TRBJ2-5
CAATNRDRPLEAKNIQYF	TGTGCCGCGACGAACCGGGACAGGCCATTAGAAGCCAAAAACATTCAGTACTTC	TRBD1	many	TRBV12-3/TRBV12-4	TRBJ2-4